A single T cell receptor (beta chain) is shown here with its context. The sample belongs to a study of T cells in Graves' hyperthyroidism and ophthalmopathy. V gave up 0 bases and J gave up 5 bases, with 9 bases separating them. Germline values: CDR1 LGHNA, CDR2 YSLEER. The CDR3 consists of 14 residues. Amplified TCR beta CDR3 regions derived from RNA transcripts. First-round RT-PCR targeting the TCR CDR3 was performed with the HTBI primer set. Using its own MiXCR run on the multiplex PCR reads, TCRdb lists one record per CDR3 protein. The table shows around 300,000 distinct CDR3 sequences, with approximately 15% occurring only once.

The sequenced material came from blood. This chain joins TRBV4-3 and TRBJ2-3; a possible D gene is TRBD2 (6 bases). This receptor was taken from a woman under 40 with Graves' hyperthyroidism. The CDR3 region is CASSQEGSGDTQYF. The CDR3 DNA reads TGCGCCAGCAGCCAAGAGGGTAGCGGAGATACGCAGTATTTT.